This is a list of T cell receptor beta chains from one sample in a study of blood T cell repertoires in COVID-19. Sequencing was performed with immunoSEQ multiplex PCR; in TCRdb, only in-frame clones are kept and a portion is missing. The table shows about 150,000 clones, with 80% to 90% occurring only once. Material for sequencing was peripheral blood. The receptor source for this set is a man between 60 and 75 years old with acute or convalescent COVID-19. CDR3s include the opening cysteine and the closing phenylalanine or tryptophan. The D gene is left open where the match is weak. Expanded clones are given a class, and other clones once, few, many or no size at all.

v_call: TRBV5-4
j_call: TRBJ2-5
d_call: TRBD2
clone_size: -
cdr3_aa: CASSLRGGNQETQYF
cdr3_nt: TGTGCCAGCAGCTTGCGGGGGGGTAACCAAGAGACCCAGTACTTC

v_call: TRBV7-9
j_call: TRBJ2-7
d_call: -
clone_size: -
cdr3_aa: CASSHQGDEQYF
cdr3_nt: TGTGCCAGCAGCCATCAGGGTGACGAGCAGTACTTC

v_call: TRBV11-1
j_call: TRBJ2-1
d_call: TRBD1
clone_size: few
cdr3_aa: CASSLDRYNEQFF
cdr3_nt: TGTGCCAGCAGCTTGGACAGGTACAATGAGCAGTTCTTC

v_call: TRBV5-1
j_call: TRBJ2-7
d_call: -
clone_size: -
cdr3_aa: CASRPLKGSYEQYF
cdr3_nt: TGCGCCAGCAGGCCTTTGAAGGGGTCCTACGAGCAGTACTTC

v_call: TRBV4-3
j_call: TRBJ2-3
d_call: TRBD2
clone_size: -
cdr3_aa: CASSQHIAGGITDTQYF
cdr3_nt: TGCGCCAGCAGCCAACACATAGCGGGGGGGATCACAGATACGCAGTATTTT

v_call: TRBV3-1/TRBV3-2
j_call: TRBJ2-3
d_call: TRBD2
clone_size: -
cdr3_aa: CASSRRGALTDTQYF
cdr3_nt: TGTGCCAGCAGCCGGCGGGGGGCGTTAACAGATACGCAGTATTTT

v_call: TRBV9
j_call: TRBJ1-6
d_call: TRBD1
clone_size: -
cdr3_aa: CASSVEEGASSPLHF
cdr3_nt: TGTGCCAGCAGCGTAGAGGAGGGGGCCAGTTCACCCCTCCACTTT

v_call: TRBV4-1
j_call: TRBJ1-5
d_call: TRBD1
clone_size: -
cdr3_aa: CASSRDGQGFMNQPQHF
cdr3_nt: TGCGCCAGCAGTCGGGACGGACAGGGTTTTATGAATCAGCCCCAGCATTTT

v_call: TRBV5-1
j_call: TRBJ2-7
d_call: TRBD1
clone_size: -
cdr3_aa: CASSLRQGAYEQYF
cdr3_nt: TGCGCCAGCAGCCTTCGACAGGGAGCCTACGAGCAGTACTTC

v_call: TRBV6-2/TRBV6-3
j_call: TRBJ1-5
d_call: -
clone_size: -
cdr3_aa: CASSYSSRLQPQHF
cdr3_nt: TGTGCCAGCAGTTACTCGAGTCGCTTGCAGCCCCAGCATTTT

v_call: TRBV4-3
j_call: TRBJ2-5
d_call: TRBD2
clone_size: -
cdr3_aa: CASSQASGGLETQYF
cdr3_nt: TGCGCCAGCAGCCAAGCTAGCGGGGGGTTAGAGACCCAGTACTTC

v_call: TRBV7-9
j_call: TRBJ1-4
d_call: TRBD1
clone_size: -
cdr3_aa: CASSNGGDRGILRTEKLFF
cdr3_nt: TGTGCCAGCAGCAATGGCGGGGACAGGGGAATTTTACGGACCGAAAAACTGTTTTTT

v_call: TRBV9
j_call: TRBJ1-4
d_call: TRBD1
clone_size: -
cdr3_aa: CASSVVRQGKLFF
cdr3_nt: TGTGCCAGCAGCGTAGTGAGACAGGGTAAACTGTTTTTT